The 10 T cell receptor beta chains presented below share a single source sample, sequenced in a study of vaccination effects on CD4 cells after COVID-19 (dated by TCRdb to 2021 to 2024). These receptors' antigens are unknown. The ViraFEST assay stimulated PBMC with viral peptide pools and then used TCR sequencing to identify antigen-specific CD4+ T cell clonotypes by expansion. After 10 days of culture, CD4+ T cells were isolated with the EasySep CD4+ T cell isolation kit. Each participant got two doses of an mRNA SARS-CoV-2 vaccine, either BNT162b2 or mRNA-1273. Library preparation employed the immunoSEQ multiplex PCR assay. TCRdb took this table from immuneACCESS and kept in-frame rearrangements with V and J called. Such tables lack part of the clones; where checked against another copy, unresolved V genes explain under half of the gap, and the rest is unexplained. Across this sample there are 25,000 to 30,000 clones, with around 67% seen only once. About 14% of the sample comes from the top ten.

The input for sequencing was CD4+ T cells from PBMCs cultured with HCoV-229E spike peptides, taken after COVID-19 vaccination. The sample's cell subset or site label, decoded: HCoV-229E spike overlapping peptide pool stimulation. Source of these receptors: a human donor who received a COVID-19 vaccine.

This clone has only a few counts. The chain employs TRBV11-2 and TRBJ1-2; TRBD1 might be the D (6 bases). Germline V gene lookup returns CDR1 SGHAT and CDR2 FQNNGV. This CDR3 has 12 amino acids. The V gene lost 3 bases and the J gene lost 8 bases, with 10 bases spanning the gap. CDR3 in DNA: TGTGCCAGCAGCTTCAACAGGGACGGCTACACCTTC. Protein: CASSFNRDGYTF.

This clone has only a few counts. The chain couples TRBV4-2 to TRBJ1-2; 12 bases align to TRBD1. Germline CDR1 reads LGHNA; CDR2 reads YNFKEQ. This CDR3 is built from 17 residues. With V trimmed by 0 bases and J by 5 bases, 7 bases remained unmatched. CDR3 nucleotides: TGTGCCAGCAGCCAAGATGGGACAGGGGGCGCGACTTATGGCTACACCTTC. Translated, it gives CASSQDGTGGATYGYTF.

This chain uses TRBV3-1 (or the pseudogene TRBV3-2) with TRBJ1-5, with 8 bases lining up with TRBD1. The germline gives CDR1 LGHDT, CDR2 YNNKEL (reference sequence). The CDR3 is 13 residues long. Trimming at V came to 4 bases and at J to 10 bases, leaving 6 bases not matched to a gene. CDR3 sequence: CASSRGTGGPQHF. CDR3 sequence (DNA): TGTGCCAGCAGCCGCGGTACAGGGGGACCCCAGCATTTT.

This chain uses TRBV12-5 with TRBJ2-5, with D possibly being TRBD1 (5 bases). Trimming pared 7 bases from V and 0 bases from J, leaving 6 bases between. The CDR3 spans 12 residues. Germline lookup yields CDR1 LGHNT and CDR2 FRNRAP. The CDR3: CASARDQETQYF. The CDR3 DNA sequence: TGTGCTAGTGCCAGGGACCAAGAGACCCAGTACTTC.

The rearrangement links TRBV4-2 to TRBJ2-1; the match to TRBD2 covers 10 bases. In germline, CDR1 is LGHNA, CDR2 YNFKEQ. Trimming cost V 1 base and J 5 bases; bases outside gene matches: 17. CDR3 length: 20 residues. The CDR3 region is CASSQGPPTRDSGGNNEQFF. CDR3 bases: TGTGCCAGCAGCCAAGGACCACCGACGAGAGATAGCGGGGGGAACAATGAGCAGTTCTTC.

Here the CDR3 DNA reads TGTGCCACCGTGCCTACAGACACCGGGGAGCTGTTTTTT. This translates into CATVPTDTGELFF. The chain links TRBV2 to TRBJ2-2; no definite D call. This CDR3 is 13 amino acids long. V dropped 10 bases and J dropped 3 bases, with 12 bases sitting between them. Germline V CDR1 and CDR2: SNHLY, FYNNEI.

This CDR3 is CASSARLGLQYF. The CDR3 nucleotides read TGTGCCAGCAGCGCTCGACTGGGGTTGCAGTATTTT. V and J are TRBV9 and TRBJ2-3; no definite D call. In germline, CDR1 is SGDLS, CDR2 YYNGEE. With 3 bases removed from V and 11 bases from J, the gap between germline ends came to 13 bases. The CDR3 spans 12 residues.

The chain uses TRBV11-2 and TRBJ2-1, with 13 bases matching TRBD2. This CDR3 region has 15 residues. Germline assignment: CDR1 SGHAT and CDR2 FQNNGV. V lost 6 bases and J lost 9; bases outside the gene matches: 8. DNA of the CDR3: TGTGCCAGCAGAATCGGACTAGCGGGAGACGGTGAGCAGTTCTTC. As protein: CASRIGLAGDGEQFF.

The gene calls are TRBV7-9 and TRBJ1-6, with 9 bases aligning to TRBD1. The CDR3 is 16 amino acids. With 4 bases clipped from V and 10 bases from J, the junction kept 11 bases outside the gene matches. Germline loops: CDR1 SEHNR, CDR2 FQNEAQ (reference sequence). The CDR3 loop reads CASSSLSGQGGSPLHF. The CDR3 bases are TGTGCCAGCAGCTCCTTATCGGGACAGGGAGGATCACCCCTCCACTTT.

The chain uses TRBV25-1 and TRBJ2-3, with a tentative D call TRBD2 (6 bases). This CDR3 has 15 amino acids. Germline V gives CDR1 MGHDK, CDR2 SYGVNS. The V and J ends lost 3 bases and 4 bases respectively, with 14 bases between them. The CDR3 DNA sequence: TGTGCCAGCAGTGACGTTCGGGGGAGTTCAGATACGCAGTATTTT. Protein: CASSDVRGSSDTQYF.